The 25 T cell receptor beta chains listed next were all sequenced from one sample in a study of cytomegalovirus exposure and HLA in healthy donors. The PCR contained 60 Vbeta and 13 Jbeta primers. Some clones are missing from TCRdb's copy, which holds only in-frame ones; the method was immunoSEQ multiplex PCR. The top ten clones hold less than 2.5% of a sample with around 130,000 clones, roughly 79% of them seen once. The sequenced sample consisted of PBMCs. These receptors were taken from a woman aged 40 to 49 in good health and CMV-seronegative.

The chain is built from TRBV6-5 and TRBJ2-7, with 8 bases identical to TRBD2. With 6 bases clipped from V and 6 bases from J, the junction kept 7 bases outside the gene matches. The germline V gene encodes CDR1 MNHEY and CDR2 SVGAGI. The CDR3 has 13 residues. The CDR3 loop reads CASRRGLAVEQYF. For the CDR3, the DNA is TGTGCCAGCAGACGCGGACTAGCAGTCGAGCAGTACTTC.

This clone was recorded only once. The chain is built from TRBV7-9 and TRBJ2-3, with a weak D call TRBD2 (7 bases). CDR3 size: 16 residues. CDR1 and CDR2 (germline): SEHNR, FQNEAQ (reference sequence). Trimming stripped 3 bases from V and 4 bases from J, with 17 bases between. The CDR3 DNA follows: TGTGCCAGCAGCTTCGGAACTGGGGGGGCGTCAGATACGCAGTATTTT. Encoded protein: CASSFGTGGASDTQYF.

J is TRBJ2-7 and V is TRBV27; weak D call: TRBD1 (5 bases). The V gene lost 2 bases and the J gene lost 0 bases, with 11 bases spanning the gap. The CDR3 length is 15 residues. The germline V gene has CDR1 MNHEY and CDR2 SMNVEV (reference sequence). CDR3 sequence reads: CASSLDRIHSYEQYF. For the CDR3, the DNA is TGTGCCAGCAGTTTAGACAGAATCCACTCCTACGAGCAGTACTTC.

The J gene is TRBJ1-2, the V gene TRBV7-9, with D tentatively TRBD1 (5 bases). Germline V gene lookup returns CDR1 SEHNR and CDR2 FQNEAQ (reference sequence). This CDR3 is built from 15 residues. Trimming shortened V by 1 base and J by 6 bases, and 15 bases separated the two germline ends. In DNA, the CDR3 is TGTGCCAGCAGCTTAGGATCGCGGGGGGGTGATGGCTACACCTTC. This encodes CASSLGSRGGDGYTF.

The chain is built from TRBV11-2 and TRBJ2-1, with a weak D call TRBD2 (6 bases). Germline V CDR1 and CDR2: SGHAT, FQNNGV. V lost 1 base and J lost 8, with 12 bases in between. The CDR3 loop spans 14 amino acids. CDR3 DNA sequence: TGTGCCAGCAGCTTAGTCGCCCTAGCGTATGAGCAGTTCTTC. This translates into CASSLVALAYEQFF. Filled out from reference TRBV11-2 and TRBJ2-1, the complete variable domain reads EAGVAQSPRYKIIEKRQSVAFWCNPISGHATLYWYQQILGQGPKLLIQFQNNGVVDDSQLPKDRFSAERLKGVDSTLKIQPAKLEDSAVYLCASSLVALAYEQFFGPGTRLTVL.

The chain couples TRBV28 to TRBJ2-1; D possibly corresponds to TRBD1 (6 bases). The CDR3 extends over 13 amino acids. V gave up 6 bases and J gave up 4 bases, with 10 bases separating them. Looked up from germline, CDR1 is MDHEN and CDR2 is SYDVKM. This chain's CDR3 is CASRGARYNEQFF. The DNA for the CDR3 is TGTGCCAGCAGGGGGGCCCGTTACAATGAGCAGTTCTTC.

This chain connects TRBV11-2 to TRBJ2-7; D remains ambiguous. V dropped 5 bases and J dropped 2 bases, with 7 bases sitting between them. Germline V lookup: CDR1 SGHAT, CDR2 FQNNGV. The CDR3 is made up of 12 amino acids. The CDR3, as DNA: TGTGCCAGCAGCCTATCGCCCTACGAGCAGTACTTC. Protein product: CASSLSPYEQYF.

This chain links TRBV7-9 with TRBJ2-1; 10 bases align to TRBD1. Germline lookup yields CDR1 SEHNR and CDR2 FQNEAQ (reference sequence). V dropped 6 bases and J dropped 7; count of bases not matched to a gene: 9. The CDR3 is made up of 15 amino acids. In DNA, the CDR3 is TGTGCCAGCAGTCATTACCGGGACAGGGGTAATGAGCAGTTCTTC. Translated: CASSHYRDRGNEQFF.

The rearrangement joins TRBV27 to TRBJ2-7; 16 bases line up with TRBD2. The trim removed 5 bases at V and 5 bases at J, leaving 3 bases unmatched. Germline values: CDR1 MNHEY, CDR2 SMNVEV (reference sequence). This CDR3 has 15 amino acids. The CDR3 DNA is TGTGCCAGCAGTCCGGGGACTAGCGGGAGGGACGAGCAGTACTTC. The encoded protein is CASSPGTSGRDEQYF.

CDR3 residues: CASSVARGTGELFF. Written as DNA, the CDR3 is TGTGCCAGCAGCGTAGCTCGGGGCACCGGGGAGCTGTTTTTT. This chain connects TRBV9 to TRBJ2-2; D possibly corresponds to TRBD2 (5 bases). The V end lost 0 bases, the J end lost 4 bases, and 7 bases lay between the germline ends. This CDR3 region has 14 residues. Germline V CDR1 and CDR2: SGDLS, YYNGEE.

This clone appeared once. This sequence joins TRBV19 and TRBJ1-2, with 10 bases identical to TRBD1. Germline V gene sequence: CDR1 LNHDA, CDR2 SQIVND (reference sequence). This CDR3 spans 15 amino acids. Trimming removed 4 bases from V and 3 bases from J; junction bases left unmatched: 5. The CDR3, as DNA: TGTGCCAGTAGTAGGGGGACAGGGGAATACTATGGCTACACCTTC. Residues: CASSRGTGEYYGYTF. Supplemented by reference TRBV19 and TRBJ1-2, the full variable domain reads DGGITQSPKYLFRKEGQNVTLSCEQNLNHDAMYWYRQDPGQGLRLIYYSQIVNDFQKGDIAEGYSVSREKKESFPLTVTSAQKNPTAFYLCASSRGTGEYYGYTFGSGTRLTVV.

This clone was seen just once. This chain uses TRBV29-1 with TRBJ1-3; D is ambiguous. This CDR3 is 13 amino acids long. The V and J ends lost 7 bases and 1 base respectively, with 11 bases between them. Germline V CDR1 and CDR2: SQVTM, ANQGSEA. The DNA of the CDR3 is TGCAGCGCCAGTTCGGGGTCTGGAAACACCATATATTTT. Translation: CSASSGSGNTIYF.

The chain carries TRBV4-1 and TRBJ2-3, with 9 positions matching TRBD1. V shed 8 bases and J 6 bases; nucleotides not matched to a gene: 6. This CDR3 region has 13 residues. CDR1 and CDR2 from the germline V gene are MGHRA and YSYEKL. The CDR3 DNA reads TGCGCCAGCCGACGGACAGGGGTGGATACGCAGTATTTT. Amino acids: CASRRTGVDTQYF.

CDR3 sequence (DNA): TGTGCCAGCAGTCTTATGACAGTGAACACTGAAGCTTTCTTT. Its protein is CASSLMTVNTEAFF. This sequence joins TRBV28 and TRBJ1-1; D might be TRBD1 (5 bases). The CDR3 totals 14 residues. V dropped 5 bases and J dropped 0 bases, with 10 bases sitting between them. In germline, CDR1 is MDHEN, CDR2 SYDVKM. Drawing the rest from reference TRBV28 and TRBJ1-1, the complete variable domain is DVKVTQSSRYLVKRTGEKVFLECVQDMDHENMFWYRQDPGLGLRLIYFSYDVKMKEKGDIPEGYSVSREKKERFSLILESASTNQTSMYLCASSLMTVNTEAFFGQGTRLTVV.

This clone was detected only once. The CDR3 reads CASVNAGDNEQFF. The CDR3 coding sequence is TGTGCCAGCGTTAACGCGGGAGACAATGAGCAGTTCTTC. The J gene is TRBJ2-1, the V gene TRBV27, with TRBD2 matching 7 bases. With V trimmed by 8 bases and J by 5 bases, 6 bases remained unmatched. Germline V gene lookup returns CDR1 MNHEY and CDR2 SMNVEV (reference sequence). The CDR3 length is 13 residues.

The rearrangement uses TRBV12-5 and TRBJ2-3, with 9 positions matching TRBD1. The V gene end was trimmed by 4 bases and the J gene end by 0 bases; junction bases not matched to a gene: 2. The CDR3 extends over 15 amino acids. Germline CDR1 and CDR2: LGHNT and FRNRAP. CDR3: CASGWGTGSTDTQYF. The CDR3 DNA is TGTGCTAGTGGTTGGGGGACAGGGAGCACAGATACGCAGTATTTT. The full variable domain, its missing parts supplied by reference TRBV12-5 and TRBJ2-3, is DARVTQTPRHKVTEMGQEVTMRCQPILGHNTVFWYRQTMMQGLELLAYFRNRAPLDDSGMPKDRFSAEMPDATLATLKIQPSEPRDSAVYFCASGWGTGSTDTQYFGPGTRLTVL.

The chain combines TRBV25-1 with TRBJ2-5; TRBD1 aligns across 8 bases. This CDR3 comprises 15 residues. Trimming took 7 bases from V and 6 from J; bases not matched to a gene: 13. Germline lookup yields CDR1 MGHDK and CDR2 SYGVNS. CDR3 bases: TGTGCCAGCATGAGGGACGGGACAGGATTGAAGACCCAGTACTTC. It codes for CASMRDGTGLKTQYF.

The genes are TRBV4-3 and TRBJ2-7; 9 bases fit TRBD1. The V segment lost 1 base and the J segment 4 bases; nucleotides outside the gene matches: 2. This CDR3 has 14 amino acids. CDR1 and CDR2 (germline): LGHNA, YSLEER. The CDR3 sequence: CASSQGTGDYEQYF. For the CDR3, the DNA is TGCGCCAGCAGCCAAGGGACAGGGGATTACGAGCAGTACTTC.

In its sample, this clone was seen once. The chain carries TRBV28 and TRBJ1-1, with 12 bases that match TRBD1. The V and J ends lost 6 bases and 4 bases, in that order; junction bases with no gene match: 6. CDR1 is MDHEN and CDR2 is SYDVKM in the germline V gene. The CDR3 runs 15 residues. In DNA form, the CDR3 reads TGTGCCAGCAGAGTGGGGACAGGGGGCCCCACTGAAGCTTTCTTT. It translates to CASRVGTGGPTEAFF.

V is TRBV10-2 and J is TRBJ2-1, with TRBD2 matching over 7 bases. J gave up 5 bases and V 6 bases, and 7 bases lay outside the gene matches. Germline V gene lookup returns CDR1 WSHSY and CDR2 SAAADI. The CDR3 runs to 14 residues. CDR3 DNA sequence: TGCGCCAGCAGAGGGAGGGCCTGGGACAATGAGCAGTTCTTC. It encodes CASRGRAWDNEQFF.

This chain connects TRBV9 to TRBJ2-3; 9 bases align to TRBD2. V shed 3 bases, J shed 4 bases, and the junction held 9 bases outside the gene matches. The CDR3 is made up of 16 amino acids. Germline CDR1 and CDR2: SGDLS and YYNGEE. CDR3 region: CASSGPGLAFSDTQYF. CDR3 coding DNA: TGTGCCAGCAGCGGTCCGGGACTAGCTTTTTCAGATACGCAGTATTTT.

The chain carries TRBV6-1 and TRBJ2-6; perhaps TRBD1 as D (7 bases). Trimming stripped 6 bases from V and 4 bases from J, with 13 bases between. In germline, CDR1 is MNHNS, CDR2 SASEGT. The CDR3 runs 15 residues. Here the CDR3 reads CASSPGGPGANVLTF. The CDR3 coding sequence is TGTGCCAGCAGCCCAGGGGGGCCAGGGGCCAACGTCCTGACTTTC.

The chain carries TRBV6-6 and TRBJ2-2; 10 nucleotides align to TRBD1. The CDR3 is 16 residues long. The V gene's germline CDR1 is MNHNY and CDR2 SVGAGI (reference sequence). V lost 4 bases and J lost 5; bases outside the gene matches: 7. The CDR3 sequence: CASSSNPGQGTGELFF. As DNA, the CDR3 is TGTGCCAGCAGTTCGAACCCGGGACAGGGGACCGGGGAGCTGTTTTTT.

This clone showed up just once. CDR3 in amino acids: CSVEIVLAERKYTQYF. CDR3 sequence (DNA): TGCAGCGTTGAAATAGTACTAGCCGAAAGGAAATATACGCAGTATTTT. The genes are TRBV29-1 and TRBJ2-3; tentatively, D is TRBD2 (6 bases). The ends were cut back, 2 bases at V and 7 bases at J, with 22 bases in the middle. The CDR3 runs 16 residues. Germline CDR1 and CDR2: SQVTM and ANQGSEA.

The chain employs TRBV5-8 and TRBJ2-5; TRBD1 agrees at 8 bases. Germline V CDR1 and CDR2: SGHTS, YDEGEE. V was pared by 4 bases and J by 2 bases, with 7 bases of the junction left unmatched. The CDR3 runs 15 residues. The CDR3 spells CASSPGTGLQETQYF. CDR3 in DNA: TGTGCCAGCAGCCCAGGGACAGGCCTTCAAGAGACCCAGTACTTC.